The 10 T cell receptor beta chains below come from one sample, sequenced in a study of OX40 agonist ivuxolimab in advanced cancers. Generated by immunoSEQ multiplex PCR, the TCRdb table keeps only in-frame clones and is missing some. This sample has 100,000 to 110,000 clones, with roughly 90% found just once. The sequenced sample was CD4+ or CD8+ T cells sorted from blood, obtained in a trial of the OX40 agonist ivuxolimab. The receptor set was obtained from an adult with an advanced solid tumor such as melanoma, head and neck, liver or kidney cancer.

The chain is built from TRBV5-6 and TRBJ1-1, with 9 bases that match TRBD1. Trimming removed 1 base from V and 1 base from J; junction bases left unmatched: 5. Germline CDR1 and CDR2: SGHDT and YYEEEE. This CDR3 spans 16 amino acids. In DNA form, the CDR3 reads TGTGCCAGCAGCTTGAGGGGACAGGGTAGGAACACTGAAGCTTTCTTT. This codes for CASSLRGQGRNTEAFF.

This clone occurred once. This rearrangement joins TRBV7-2 to TRBJ2-7; D ambiguous. Trimming removed 2 bases at V and 6 bases at J, with 5 bases between. The germline V gene has CDR1 SGHTA and CDR2 FQGNSA. This CDR3 has 11 residues. The chain's CDR3 is CASSLLTEQYF. Here the CDR3 DNA reads TGTGCCAGCAGCTTATTAACCGAGCAGTACTTC.

The chain recombines TRBV6-4 with TRBJ2-2; maybe TRBD2 (5 bases). Germline V gene lookup returns CDR1 MRHNA and CDR2 SNTAGT. The CDR3 runs 16 residues. V gave up 6 bases and J gave up 1 base, with 15 bases separating them. The CDR3 here is CASSEHGLWNTGELFF. DNA of the CDR3: TGTGCCAGCAGCGAGCACGGACTCTGGAACACCGGGGAGCTGTTTTTT.

The chain recombines TRBV28 with TRBJ2-5, with TRBD1 identical over 12 bases. Germline CDR1 and CDR2: MDHEN and SYDVKM. This CDR3 region has 19 residues. V was pared by 1 base and J by 4 bases, with 13 bases of the junction left unmatched. The CDR3 here is CASSLLFIGDRGQGETQYF. The CDR3 coding sequence is TGTGCCAGCAGTTTATTATTTATAGGGGACAGGGGGCAGGGAGAGACCCAGTACTTC.

V and J are TRBV7-9 and TRBJ2-7; TRBD1 is a possible D gene (6 bases). V lost 5 bases to trimming and J lost 2 bases, with 10 bases between them. The CDR3 is 13 amino acids. Germline V gives CDR1 SEHNR, CDR2 FQNEAQ (reference sequence). The CDR3 is CASSVAGAYEQYF. The CDR3 DNA is TGTGCCAGCAGCGTGGCAGGGGCCTACGAGCAGTACTTC.

The J gene is TRBJ2-3, the V gene TRBV28; 11 positions match TRBD1. Trimming removed 6 bases from V and 7 bases from J; junction bases left unmatched: 9. Germline V gene sequence: CDR1 MDHEN, CDR2 SYDVKM. The CDR3 is 15 residues long. The CDR3 protein is CASSLSGTGGNTQYF. In DNA, the CDR3 is TGTGCCAGCAGCCTCAGCGGGACAGGGGGTAATACGCAGTATTTT.

The chain uses TRBV21-1 and TRBJ2-3; the table calls TRBD1, which could not be checked here. TRBV21-1 is reported as a pseudogene. The CDR3 length is 16 residues. For the CDR3, the DNA is TGTGCCAGCACCCTACCACTGCACAGGTGGACAAATACGCAGTATTTT. Residues: CASTLPLHRWTNTQYF.

The rearrangement joins TRBV28 to TRBJ1-5; D not certain. Germline V CDR1 and CDR2: MDHEN, SYDVKM. This CDR3 has 11 residues. The V end lost 5 bases, the J end lost 10 bases, and 9 bases lay between the germline ends. The CDR3 loop reads CASSPSSPQHF. The CDR3 DNA sequence: TGTGCCAGCAGTCCCTCATCACCCCAGCATTTT.

This clone has only one observation. The rearrangement uses TRBV7-2 and TRBJ2-7; 8 bases are shared with TRBD1. Germline CDR1 is SGHTA and CDR2 is FQGNSA. This CDR3 has 13 amino acids. V trimming: 6 bases; J trimming: 4 bases; junction bases outside the gene matches: 5. CDR3 DNA: TGTGCCAGCAGTCCAGGGGGCCTATACGAGCAGTACTTC. Protein product: CASSPGGLYEQYF.

The chain carries TRBV19 and TRBJ2-3; D is undetermined. V was trimmed by 6 bases and J by 0 bases, leaving 7 bases between them. This CDR3 spans 13 amino acids. CDR1 is LNHDA and CDR2 is SQIVND in the germline V gene (reference sequence). The CDR3 DNA is TGTGCCAGTAGAGCGACTAGCACAGATACGCAGTATTTT. Encoded protein: CASRATSTDTQYF.